The present TCR beta chain was sequenced within a study of blood T cell repertoires in COVID-19. Study background: Sources were T cells, B-cell-depleted T cells, or PBMCs; the material itself was cDNA or gDNA.

In the original processing: The assay estimated nucleated cells by amplifying reference gene primers. Only in-frame clones appear in the TCRdb table, and some are missing; sequencing was by immunoSEQ multiplex PCR. The V and J calls and clone size were taken over from that table, and D and trimming were inferred from the DNA. This sample carries 200,000 or so clones, 86% of them seen once, and the ten largest clones take less than 4.5%. The CDR3 length is 18 residues. The V segment lost 4 bases and the J segment 3 bases; nucleotides outside the gene matches: 14. The germline gives CDR1 LGHDT, CDR2 YNNKEL (reference sequence). Residents of over 20 US areas, aged 18 to 89 years, made up the participants.

Sequencing input: PBMCs or T cells enriched from blood (not recorded which). This clonotype was obtained from a woman aged 40 to 55 with acute COVID-19. V and J are TRBV3-1 (or the pseudogene TRBV3-2) and TRBJ1-3; TRBD1 matches at 8 bases. The CDR3 bases are TGTGCCAGCAGCCGAAGGACAGGGAATATGGGCGGTGGAAACACCATATATTTT. Translating gives CASSRRTGNMGGGNTIYF.